The next 9 T cell receptor beta chains were all read from a single sample in a study of OX40 agonist ivuxolimab in advanced cancers. Sequenced by immunoSEQ multiplex PCR; TCRdb stores in-frame clones only, minus some. Of roughly 76,000 clones in the sample, about 83% were seen once. Sample: CD4+ or CD8+ T cells sorted from blood, taken in a trial of the OX40 agonist ivuxolimab. The receptor set was obtained from an adult with an advanced solid tumor such as melanoma, head and neck, liver or kidney cancer.

The chain carries TRBV18 and TRBJ2-1, with TRBD2 matching 12 bases. CDR1 is KGHSH and CDR2 is LQKENI in the germline V gene. The CDR3 totals 15 residues. V shed 6 bases and J 8 bases; nucleotides not matched to a gene: 8. As DNA, the CDR3 is TGTGCCAGCTCGCTGACTAGCGGGAGCGGGGATGAGCAGTTCTTC. This encodes CASSLTSGSGDEQFF. The full variable domain, rest sourced from reference TRBV18 and TRBJ2-1, is NAGVMQNPRHLVRRRGQEARLRCSPMKGHSHVYWYRQLPEEGLKFMVYLQKENIIDESGMPKERFSAEFPKEGPSILRIQQVVRGDSAAYFCASSLTSGSGDEQFFGPGTRLTVL.

J is TRBJ1-1 and V is TRBV4-2, with 10 bases lining up with TRBD1. CDR1 LGHNA and CDR2 YNFKEQ come from the germline V gene. The CDR3 runs to 14 residues. After removal of 6 bases from V and 3 bases from J, the junction contained 4 bases not matched to a gene. CDR3 nucleotides: TGTGCCAGCAGGCAGGACAGGGGGTACACTGAAGCTTTCTTT. As protein: CASRQDRGYTEAFF.

The chain carries TRBV19 and TRBJ2-3; TRBD1 might be the D (6 bases). The V end lost 6 bases, the J end lost 0 bases, and 13 bases lay between the germline ends. This CDR3 comprises 15 residues. Germline CDR1 and CDR2: LNHDA and SQIVND (reference sequence). For the CDR3, the DNA is TGTGCCAGTAGCCAGGGGTTCTCTAGCACAGATACGCAGTATTTT. Its protein product is CASSQGFSSTDTQYF.

This clone was recorded a few times. The chain couples TRBV11-2 to TRBJ1-1; no clear D gene. CDR1 and CDR2 (germline): SGHAT, FQNNGV. V lost 2 bases, J lost 4 bases, and 8 bases lay in between. This CDR3 spans 13 amino acids. CDR3 sequence (DNA): TGTGCCAGCAGCTTACCAACACTCACTGAAGCTTTCTTT. Residues: CASSLPTLTEAFF.

The chain has TRBV13 and TRBJ2-1, with 8 bases aligning to TRBD2. The CDR3 has 15 residues. With 0 bases clipped from V and 5 bases from J, the junction kept 3 bases outside the gene matches. CDR1 and CDR2 (germline): PRHDT, FYEKMQ (reference sequence). DNA for the CDR3: TGTGCCAGCAGCTTAGGGACTAGCGCACACAATGAGCAGTTCTTC. Translating it yields CASSLGTSAHNEQFF.

The chain employs TRBV10-3 and TRBJ1-2, with a tentative D call TRBD1 (5 bases). Per the germline V gene, CDR1 is ENHRY and CDR2 is SYGVKD. Trimming stripped 4 bases from V and 8 bases from J, with 14 bases between. There are 13 residues in the CDR3. The CDR3 loop is CAISVRQGHGYTF. In DNA, the CDR3 is TGTGCCATCAGTGTTAGGCAGGGCCACGGCTACACCTTC.

The table lists this clone with a few counts. The CDR3 protein is CASSGTDYEQYF. The CDR3 DNA sequence: TGTGCCAGCAGTGGGACAGACTACGAGCAGTACTTC. The gene calls are TRBV2 and TRBJ2-7; D perhaps matches TRBD1 (6 bases). CDR3 size: 12 residues. The V end was cut by 4 bases, the J end by 3 bases, with 7 bases between. The germline V gene has CDR1 SNHLY and CDR2 FYNNEI.

The rearrangement links TRBV6-5 to TRBJ1-2, with D hard to call. The germline gives CDR1 MNHEY, CDR2 SVGAGI. This CDR3 region has 13 residues. Trimming cost V 5 bases and J 6 bases, with 13 bases left between them. The CDR3 bases are TGTGCCAGCAGTAATTCCCCATCACATGGCTACACCTTC. Residues: CASSNSPSHGYTF.

The genes are TRBV10-3 and TRBJ2-3, with 8 bases that match TRBD2. Trimming removed 6 bases from V and 6 bases from J; junction bases left unmatched: 11. Germline-derived CDR1 and CDR2 are ENHRY and SYGVKD. This CDR3 spans 15 amino acids. The CDR3 sequence is CAISAGRDGDDTQYF. The CDR3 nucleotides read TGTGCCATCAGCGCCGGGAGGGATGGCGATGATACGCAGTATTTT.